This TCR beta chain was recovered during a study of shared clonotypes between healthy human individuals. Study-level results: Rarefaction gave evidence that sorted-subset sequencing remained incomplete despite large depth. Among donors, the sharing of clonotypes was expected to be influenced by sequencing depth.

In replicate PCRs of sorted subsets, roughly 190 ng DNA, roughly 31,000 T cell genomes, was used. The data were produced by immunoSEQ multiplex PCR, yet TCRdb's version contains in-frame clones alone and is incomplete. The sample has about 2.1 million clones, roughly 95% seen once. Trimming left V 4 bases short and J 4 bases short, with 14 bases between. The CDR3 runs to 14 residues. Germline CDR1 SGHDT, CDR2 YYEEEE. This clone has just a few counts. Its specificity is unknown. CD45RO-negative CD8 cells positively selected for CCR7 made up the naive population, which excluded terminally differentiated effector memory CD45RA+ cells. Participating donors were healthy, HIV-negative adults free of recent acute infections or vaccinations.

This sequence was found in a man between 18 and 29 years old in good health. Some clones in this sample may be carry-over from other donors' samples. Sequenced sample: naive CD8+ T cells from PBMCs. V and J are TRBV5-6 and TRBJ1-1; a weak D match, TRBD1 (5 bases). Written as DNA, the CDR3 is TGTGCCAGCAGCCTGGGACGCCCAGCCACTGAAGCTTTCTTT. Amino acid sequence: CASSLGRPATEAFF. Drawing the rest from reference TRBV5-6 and TRBJ1-1, the complete variable domain is DAGVTQSPTHLIKTRGQQVTLRCSPKSGHDTVSWYQQALGQGPQFIFQYYEEEERQRGNFPDRFSGHQFPNYSSELNVNALLLGDSALYLCASSLGRPATEAFFGQGTRLTVV.